The 22 T cell receptor beta chains below were found in one sample sequenced in a study of blood T cells in healthy people across ages. The authors ran a second PCR of roughly 6 to 12 cycles using a sample-barcoded 5' primer and a J-beta primer mix. A single record per CDR3 protein comes from TCRdb applying MiXCR to the 5' RACE reads. The data hold some 1.4 million distinct CDR3 sequences, with around two fifths observed a single time. Material: blood. The source is a young woman in good health.

The chain recombines TRBV10-3 with TRBJ2-1; D is possibly TRBD1 (5 bases). CDR1 is ENHRY, CDR2 SYGVKD, per germline. The CDR3 totals 14 residues. Trimming stripped 8 bases from V and 0 bases from J, with 11 bases between. As DNA, the CDR3 is TGTGCCATCCTACAGGATAGCTCCTACAATGAGCAGTTCTTC. Residues: CAILQDSSYNEQFF.

The chain joins TRBV10-3 to TRBJ2-1; D might be TRBD2 (5 bases). The closer fit of TRBJ2-7 to the DNA end suggests the J call may be wrong. Germline CDR1 and CDR2: ENHRY and SYGVKD. The CDR3 sequence is 16 residues long. In nucleotides, the CDR3 is TGTGCCATCAGTGATGCTGCGGGTAGCTCCTACAATGAGCAGTACTTC. It encodes CAISDAAGSSYNEQYF.

This clonotype has a handful of counts. The V gene is TRBV7-8, the J gene TRBJ1-6; 8 bases fit TRBD1. V was pared by 5 bases and J by 5 bases, with 2 bases of the junction left unmatched. Germline values: CDR1 SGHVS, CDR2 FQNEAQ. The CDR3 sequence is 14 residues long. In DNA, the CDR3 is TGTGCCAGCAGCCGGGACAGGAATAATTCACCCCTCCACTTT. Protein: CASSRDRNNSPLHF.

The gene calls are TRBV7-9 and TRBJ2-7; 9 bases are shared with TRBD1. With V trimmed by 0 bases and J by 7 bases, 7 bases remained unmatched. Germline lookup yields CDR1 SEHNR and CDR2 FQNEAQ (reference sequence). CDR3 length: 15 amino acids. The CDR3 loop is CASSLAGTGLGEQYF. Written as DNA, the CDR3 is TGTGCCAGCAGCTTAGCAGGGACAGGGCTGGGAGAGCAGTACTTC.

This clonotype was detected many times. The chain employs TRBV5-1 and TRBJ1-1; 8 bases map to TRBD1. Germline-derived CDR1 and CDR2 are SGHRS and YFSETQ. The V gene end was trimmed by 4 bases and the J gene end by 1 base; junction bases not matched to a gene: 3. The CDR3 has 14 residues. CDR3 nucleotides: TGCGCCAGCAGCGACAGGGGACCGAACACTGAAGCTTTCTTT. Translating gives CASSDRGPNTEAFF.

CDR3 sequence (DNA): TGCAGTGCGAGACAGTACACAGATACGCAGTATTTT. It encodes CSARQYTDTQYF. The chain employs TRBV20-1 and TRBJ2-3, with a possible D match to TRBD1 (5 bases). The CDR3 covers 12 residues. V dropped 6 bases and J dropped 2 bases, with 9 bases sitting between them. Germline values: CDR1 DFQATT, CDR2 SNEGSKA (reference sequence).

This clonotype has just a few counts. The chain joins TRBV7-2 to TRBJ2-3; D not certain. Germline loops: CDR1 SGHTA, CDR2 FQGNSA. This CDR3 contains 18 residues. Trimming took 7 bases from V and 4 from J, leaving 27 bases between them. The CDR3 DNA reads TGTGCCAGCAACCACTTTTTTGTGCGGTGGGTTCACCCAGATACGCAGTATTTT. It specifies CASNHFFVRWVHPDTQYF. Based on the CDR3 plus reference TRBV7-2 and TRBJ2-3, the full variable domain is GAGVSQSPSNKVTEKGKDVELRCDPISGHTALYWYRQSLGQGLEFLIYFQGNSAPDKSGLPSDRFSAERTGGSVSTLTIQRTQQEDSAVYLCASNHFFVRWVHPDTQYFGPGTRLTVL.

In its sample, this clonotype was seen once. The rearrangement uses TRBV5-1 and TRBJ2-3, with 7 bases lining up with TRBD2. This CDR3 contains 16 residues. Trimming cost V 4 bases and J 2 bases; bases outside gene matches: 10. The V gene's germline CDR1 is SGHRS and CDR2 YFSETQ. The CDR3, as DNA: TGCGCCAGCAGCAGCCGGGGGGACGAAACCACAGATACGCAGTATTTT. Protein product: CASSSRGDETTDTQYF.

This clonotype has a handful of counts. V is TRBV4-1 and J is TRBJ2-5; a possible D gene is TRBD2 (6 bases). CDR1 and CDR2 from the germline V gene are MGHRA and YSYEKL. The CDR3 is made up of 16 amino acids. The V and J ends lost 1 base and 5 bases respectively, with 17 bases between them. CDR3 coding DNA: TGCGCCAGCAGCCAAGGGGGCAGGGCTGGGGGGGAGACCCAGTACTTC. Translated: CASSQGGRAGGETQYF.

A word on this clonotype: The junction differs from germline at one of its ends, possibly a read error. The V gene is TRBV27, the J gene TRBJ2-1; a weak D match, TRBD2 (6 bases). With the DNA end fitting TRBJ2-7 better, the J assignment may be wrong. The length of the CDR3 is 13 residues. Germline V gene data show CDR1 as MNHEY and CDR2 as SMNVEV (reference sequence). The CDR3 spells CAGSKTEGNEQYF. CDR3 coding DNA: TGTGCCGGCAGTAAAACGGAGGGCAATGAGCAGTACTTC.

V is TRBV9 and J is TRBJ2-7; TRBD1 is a possible D gene (5 bases). The CDR3 extends over 14 amino acids. In germline, CDR1 is SGDLS, CDR2 YYNGEE. Trimming removed 0 bases from V and 6 bases from J, with 13 bases in between. The DNA for the CDR3 is TGTGCCAGCAGCGTAGGGCCTCCAGGGCGCGAGCAGTACTTC. This translates into CASSVGPPGREQYF.

This clonotype appeared once. V and J are TRBV7-2 and TRBJ2-2, with 8 bases fitting TRBD2. Germline CDR1 reads SGHTA; CDR2 reads FQGNSA. This CDR3 spans 16 amino acids. Trimming at V came to 2 bases and at J to 4 bases, leaving 6 bases not matched to a gene. The CDR3 region has the DNA TGTGCCAGCAGCTTAAGTCTAGCGGGTGTCACCGGGGAGCTGTTTTTT. Translated: CASSLSLAGVTGELFF.

With respect to this clonotype: The junction and the germline gene differ at one end; a read error may be behind it. The J gene is TRBJ1-1, the V gene TRBV6-5; TRBD1 is a possible D gene (5 bases). Germline lookup yields CDR1 MNHEY and CDR2 SVGAGI. This CDR3 contains 13 residues. CDR3 residues: CAGRAGPETEAFF. CDR3 sequence (DNA): TGTGCCGGCAGGGCGGGCCCCGAAACTGAAGCTTTCTTT.

The chain combines TRBV3-1 with TRBJ2-3; perhaps TRBD2 as D (5 bases). V dropped 8 bases and J dropped 6 bases, with 21 bases sitting between them. CDR1 and CDR2 from the germline V gene are LGHDT and YNNKEL (reference sequence). CDR3 length: 15 amino acids. The CDR3: CASQNSDREGDTQYF. In DNA, the CDR3 is TGTGCCAGCCAAAACTCCGACCGGGAAGGGGATACGCAGTATTTT.

This chain uses TRBV9 with TRBJ2-4; D unclear. CDR1 SGDLS and CDR2 YYNGEE come from the germline V gene. V was trimmed by 0 bases and J by 13 bases, leaving 17 bases between them. This CDR3 is 14 amino acids long. CDR3 region: CASSVVGSTYGQYF. CDR3 in DNA: TGTGCCAGCAGCGTAGTTGGATCCACCTACGGGCAGTACTTC.

V is TRBV5-1 and J is TRBJ2-3, with a weak D call TRBD1 (6 bases). With 4 bases removed from V and 2 bases from J, the gap between germline ends came to 20 bases. CDR1 is SGHRS and CDR2 is YFSETQ in the germline V gene. This CDR3 comprises 17 residues. The CDR3 reads CASSALQGAAITDTQYF. The CDR3 DNA is TGCGCCAGCAGCGCGCTACAGGGAGCAGCGATCACAGATACGCAGTATTTT.

This clonotype turned up a few times. V gene TRBV20-1 combines with J gene TRBJ2-7; 7 bases map to TRBD1. J lost 3 bases, V lost 0 bases, and 5 bases had no gene match. Germline V gene data show CDR1 as DFQATT and CDR2 as SNEGSKA (reference sequence). This CDR3 region has 14 residues. In DNA, the CDR3 is TGCAGTGCTAGAGATGGACAGGTTAACTACGAGCAGTACTTC. Protein product: CSARDGQVNYEQYF.

This sequence joins TRBV6-1 and TRBJ2-1, with D perhaps matching TRBD2 (5 bases). The DNA end is more similar to TRBJ2-7, so the J call may be wrong. CDR1 MNHNS and CDR2 SASEGT come from the germline V gene. This CDR3 contains 13 residues. CDR3: CASSEAGNNEQYF. The CDR3 DNA is TGTGCCAGCAGTGAGGCGGGCAACAATGAGCAGTACTTC.

The chain carries TRBV21-1 and TRBJ2-5; the table gives TRBD1 as D, unverified against the DNA. TRBV21-1 is a pseudogene locus. The CDR3 is made up of 16 amino acids. CDR3 loop: CASSNGPGHYQETQYF. The CDR3 region has the DNA TGTGCCAGCAGCAATGGACCGGGACACTACCAAGAGACCCAGTACTTC.

This clonotype was seen at least ten times. The rearrangement uses TRBV28 and TRBJ2-6; D not certain. Germline values: CDR1 MDHEN, CDR2 SYDVKM. The CDR3 has 14 amino acids. Trimming removed 8 bases from V and 0 bases from J, with 8 bases in between. CDR3 residues: CASHKGSGANVLTF. CDR3 nucleotide sequence: TGTGCCAGCCATAAGGGCTCTGGGGCCAACGTCCTGACTTTC.

The V call is TRBV6-2 or TRBV6-3, the J call TRBJ2-3; TRBD2 matches 12 bases. V trimming: 6 bases; J trimming: 4 bases; junction bases outside the gene matches: 5. Germline values: CDR1 MNHEY, CDR2 SVGEGT. The CDR3 totals 15 residues. The CDR3 protein is CASSAGTSGPDTQYF. The CDR3 DNA reads as TGTGCCAGCAGCGCCGGGACTAGCGGGCCAGATACGCAGTATTTT.

The chain links TRBV9 to TRBJ1-1; no firm D call. The CDR3 contains 13 residues. The germline gives CDR1 SGDLS, CDR2 YYNGEE. Trimming left V 0 bases short and J 5 bases short, with 8 bases between. Here the CDR3 DNA reads TGTGCCAGCAGCGTAGTGGAGGGTACTGAAGCTTTCTTT. It translates to CASSVVEGTEAFF.